This T cell receptor beta chain was documented in a study of cytotoxic CD8 clonotypes in ibrutinib-treated CLL. Overall study: An average of approximately 260,000 productive templates and approximately 91,000 productive rearrangements was obtained per sample.

About this clone: Its antigen remains unknown.

Findings of the study overall: Having risen at ibrutinib response, clonality had fallen back toward baseline by progression.

This table comes from immunoSEQ multiplex PCR, and its TCRdb copy is limited to in-frame clones, with some not included. The sample carries approximately 84,000 clones, approximately 86% recorded once. Germline loops: CDR1 LNHDA, CDR2 SQIVND (reference sequence). The length of the CDR3 is 14 residues. The V segment lost 5 bases and the J segment 3 bases; nucleotides outside the gene matches: 5. The starting material was PBMCs, obtained before ibrutinib treatment. The chain recombines TRBV19 with TRBJ2-7; TRBD2 matches 9 bases. The source of this sequence is a human donor with chronic lymphocytic leukemia. CDR3 sequence: CASSPTSGYYEQYF. As DNA, the CDR3 is TGTGCCAGTAGTCCGACTAGCGGATACTACGAGCAGTACTTC.